This TCR beta chain was documented in a study of shared clonotypes between healthy human individuals. Findings and caveats of the study: On the whole, naive subsets had larger estimated richness than memory subsets had.

Concerning this clone: Its target is unknown.

Recent acute infections and vaccinations were absent in the healthy HIV-negative adult donors. Germline V gives CDR1 SGHRS, CDR2 YFSETQ. The CDR3 consists of 15 residues. Per sorted-subset replicate PCR, input was 150 to 250 ng DNA, representing around 29,000 T cell genomes. Original methodology: Filtering of immunoSEQ junctional sequences could not match full-length read filtering. Profiled with immunoSEQ multiplex PCR; TCRdb holds only in-frame clones, not every one. V, J and clone size were drawn from that table, and D and trimming were deduced from the DNA. Among 2 million to 3 million clones listed, under 95% were seen once.

Sequencing was carried out using naive CD4+ T cells from PBMCs. Subset indicated: CD45RA+ positively selected. J is TRBJ2-5 and V is TRBV5-1; unclear D gene. The DNA end is more similar to TRBJ2-7, so the J call may be wrong. The clonotype originates from a man aged 18 to 29 in good health. Some clones in this sample may be carry-over from other donors' samples. CDR3 DNA sequence: TGCGCCAGCAGCTTGGTCTCCGGACCGAGCTACGAGCAGTACTTC. It yields the protein CASSLVSGPSYEQYF.